This T cell receptor (beta chain) appears in the sequencing data of a study of blood T cell repertoires in COVID-19. About the study: Acute and convalescent COVID-19 samples came from the United States, Italy and Spain.

Here immunoSEQ multiplex PCR was the method, and the copy in TCRdb shows in-frame clones only, minus some. Here the sample spans under 95,000 clones, about 82% being singletons. This CDR3 is built from 16 residues. V shed 2 bases, J shed 4 bases, and the junction held 7 bases outside the gene matches. Germline assignment: CDR1 MDHEN and CDR2 SYDVKM. The chain has TRBV28 and TRBJ2-2, with 7 bases aligning to TRBD1. The sample was peripheral blood. The source of this sequence is a man between 50 and 59 years old with COVID-19, enrolled during active disease. The CDR3 bases are TGTGCCAGCAGTTTAAGGGACAGTCATCTCACCGGGGAGCTGTTTTTT. This sequence encodes CASSLRDSHLTGELFF.